The 21 T cell receptor beta chains presented below share a single source sample, sequenced in a study of a mutant IDH1 vaccine in newly diagnosed glioma. The sample's time point: week 23, last vaccination. In the vaccine, a single dose held 300 ug of the mutant IDH1 20-mer peptide, along with topical imiquimod. Method: immunoSEQ multiplex PCR; TCRdb's copy keeps in-frame clones and lacks some. The sample contains 65,000 or so clones, about 85% of which appear only once. No antigen is known for these receptors. Sequenced material: PBMCs, taken from a glioma patient whose treatment included an IDH1 peptide vaccine. The receptors here all came from a man aged 30 to 45 with glioma.

The CDR3 sequence is CASSRDGNLQETQYF. CDR3 sequence (DNA): TGTGCCAGCAGTCGGGACGGAAACTTACAAGAGACCCAGTACTTC. J is TRBJ2-5 and V is TRBV4-2, with D perhaps being TRBD1 or TRBD2 (5 bases each). The V end was cut by 6 bases, the J end by 2 bases, with 16 bases between. This CDR3 has 15 amino acids. Germline CDR1 is LGHNA and CDR2 is YNFKEQ.

The chain uses TRBV11-2 and TRBJ1-2; perhaps TRBD1 as D (6 bases). Germline-derived CDR1 and CDR2 are SGHAT and FQNNGV. The V and J ends lost 0 bases and 4 bases respectively, with 12 bases between them. The CDR3 loop spans 15 amino acids. The CDR3, as DNA: TGTGCCAGCAGCTTAGAGGACAGCCAAGTCTATGGCTACACCTTC. The encoded protein is CASSLEDSQVYGYTF.

This chain connects TRBV2 to TRBJ1-1, with D perhaps TRBD1 (6 bases). Germline V gives CDR1 SNHLY, CDR2 FYNNEI. Trimming pared 8 bases from V and 8 bases from J, leaving 21 bases between. The CDR3 has 14 amino acids. This CDR3 reads CASLGQKPLREAFF. CDR3 nucleotide sequence: TGTGCCAGCTTAGGACAGAAGCCTCTTCGAGAAGCTTTCTTT. The variable domain in full, completed from reference TRBV2 and TRBJ1-1, reads EPEVTQTPSHQVTQMGQEVILRCVPISNHLYFYWYRQILGQKVEFLVSFYNNEISEKSEIFDDQFSVERPDGSNFTLKIRSTKLEDSAMYFCASLGQKPLREAFFGQGTRLTVV.

The chain is built from TRBV7-9 and TRBJ2-1, with TRBD2 matching 9 bases. The germline V gene has CDR1 SEHNR and CDR2 FQNEAQ (reference sequence). V shed 0 bases, J shed 6 bases, and the junction held 9 bases outside the gene matches. The length of the CDR3 is 17 residues. This CDR3 reads CASSLAGRGGASNEQFF. The CDR3 nucleotides read TGTGCCAGCAGCTTAGCCGGTCGCGGGGGGGCTTCCAATGAGCAGTTCTTC.

The CDR3 DNA reads TGTGCCAGCAGCTTAGTAAAGGAAAAACTGTTTTTT. Protein product: CASSLVKEKLFF. This chain connects TRBV7-6 to TRBJ1-4, with D unresolved. V lost 1 base, J lost 8 bases, and 5 bases lay in between. The CDR3 is 12 amino acids. The germline V gene encodes CDR1 SGHVS and CDR2 FNYEAQ.

This clone showed up just a few times. V usage is TRBV4-1 and J usage is TRBJ1-4; D perhaps matches TRBD1 (5 bases). The CDR3 consists of 17 residues. Trimming left V 2 bases short and J 5 bases short, with 18 bases between. The germline CDR1 and CDR2 sequences are MGHRA and YSYEKL. The CDR3 loop is CASSQPLAGVGNEKLFF. The CDR3, as DNA: TGCGCCAGCAGCCAACCATTAGCGGGGGTGGGGAATGAAAAACTGTTTTTT.

CDR3 DNA: TGTGCCAGCAGCGGGACTAGCGGGTCCAGCTCCTACAATGAGCAGTTCTTC. It codes for CASSGTSGSSSYNEQFF. The V gene is TRBV11-3, the J gene TRBJ2-1, with TRBD2 matching over 12 bases. Germline V gene lookup returns CDR1 SGHNT and CDR2 YENEEA. V shed 5 bases and J 0 bases; nucleotides not matched to a gene: 5. The CDR3 contains 17 residues. The variable domain in full, completed from reference TRBV11-3 and TRBJ2-1, reads EAGVVQSPRYKIIEKKQPVAFWCNPISGHNTLYWYLQNLGQGPELLIRYENEEAVDDSQLPKDRFSAERLKGVDSTLKIQPAELGDSAVYLCASSGTSGSSSYNEQFFGPGTRLTVL.

The rearrangement uses TRBV7-2 and TRBJ1-3; D is possibly TRBD1 (5 bases). Trimming took off 3 bases at V and 0 bases at J, with 9 bases between the two ends. The CDR3 runs 15 residues. The germline CDR1 and CDR2 sequences are SGHTA and FQGNSA. The CDR3 here is CASSLGPSSGNTIYF. CDR3 nucleotide sequence: TGTGCCAGCAGCTTGGGACCCAGCTCTGGAAACACCATATATTTT.

This chain connects TRBV11-3 to TRBJ2-7, with D possibly TRBD1 on 6 matching bases. There are 12 residues in the CDR3. The V end lost 4 bases, the J end lost 7 bases, and 11 bases lay between the germline ends. Germline assignment: CDR1 SGHNT and CDR2 YENEEA. CDR3 sequence reads: CASSSQTGEQYF. The DNA for the CDR3 is TGTGCCAGCAGCTCTCAAACAGGGGAGCAGTACTTC.

This chain connects TRBV28 to TRBJ2-3; TRBD1 is a possible D gene (6 bases). V lost 3 bases and J lost 5, with 15 bases in between. Germline CDR1 is MDHEN and CDR2 is SYDVKM. The CDR3 has 15 amino acids. In DNA form, the CDR3 reads TGTGCCAGCAGTTTCGGGGCGACAGGCAGAGATACGCAGTATTTT. As protein: CASSFGATGRDTQYF.

This clone was counted a few times. In nucleotides, the CDR3 is TGTGCCAGCAGTGCTCGACCGAGCTCCTATAATTCACCCCTCCACTTT. Translating it yields CASSARPSSYNSPLHF. The genes are TRBV6-1 and TRBJ1-6; D call uncertain. Germline CDR1 reads MNHNS; CDR2 reads SASEGT. With 4 bases removed from V and 0 bases from J, the gap between germline ends came to 10 bases. This CDR3 is built from 16 residues.

The chain employs TRBV5-1 and TRBJ1-2, with 8 bases fitting TRBD1. CDR1 SGHRS and CDR2 YFSETQ come from the germline V gene. The junction had 7 bases not matched to a gene; V was cut back by 4 bases and J by 2 bases. The CDR3 sequence is 15 residues long. The CDR3 DNA reads as TGCGCCAGCAGCAGTCAGGGGGCGGGGAACTATGGCTACACCTTC. As protein: CASSSQGAGNYGYTF. The complete variable domain, with remaining parts taken from reference TRBV5-1 and TRBJ1-2, reads KAGVTQTPRYLIKTRGQQVTLSCSPISGHRSVSWYQQTPGQGLQFLFEYFSETQRNKGNFPGRFSGRQFSNSRSEMNVSTLELGDSALYLCASSSQGAGNYGYTFGSGTRLTVV.

The CDR3 loop is CASRDRGNNQPQHF. DNA of the CDR3: TGTGCCAGCCGGGACAGGGGGAACAATCAGCCCCAGCATTTT. The chain joins TRBV19 to TRBJ1-5, with 11 bases identical to TRBD1. In germline, CDR1 is LNHDA, CDR2 SQIVND (reference sequence). The J segment lost 3 bases and the V segment lost 9 bases, leaving 4 bases of the junction unmatched. The CDR3 sequence is 14 residues long.

The chain employs TRBV6-6 and TRBJ2-5, with D unclear. Germline-derived CDR1 and CDR2 are MNHNY and SVGAGI (reference sequence). Trimming took 8 bases from V and 2 from J, leaving 12 bases between them. The CDR3 is made up of 13 amino acids. CDR3 DNA sequence: TGTGCCAGCCGACCCGGTGGACAAGAGACCCAGTACTTC. Its translation: CASRPGGQETQYF.

The rearrangement uses TRBV6-6 and TRBJ1-2, with D uncertain. CDR3 length equals 13 residues. The germline V gene encodes CDR1 MNHNY and CDR2 SVGAGI (reference sequence). The V and J ends lost 2 bases and 5 bases respectively, with 9 bases between them. The CDR3 region is CASSYQVEYGYTF. For the CDR3, the DNA is TGTGCCAGCAGTTACCAGGTGGAGTATGGCTACACCTTC.

This sequence joins TRBV5-6 and TRBJ1-4; no firm D call. V lost 2 bases, J lost 6 bases, and 11 bases lay in between. The CDR3 covers 14 residues. Germline CDR1 SGHDT, CDR2 YYEEEE. CDR3 residues: CASSFTQVDEKLFF. For the CDR3, the DNA is TGTGCCAGCAGCTTTACCCAGGTGGATGAAAAACTGTTTTTT.

This clone was seen a single time. This sequence joins TRBV7-2 and TRBJ2-7; no clear D. Germline loops: CDR1 SGHTA, CDR2 FQGNSA. The CDR3 runs to 13 residues. The V and J ends lost 5 bases and 6 bases respectively, with 14 bases between them. The CDR3: CASSPILLGEQYF. In nucleotides, the CDR3 is TGTGCCAGCAGCCCGATTCTTCTCGGCGAGCAGTACTTC.

The chain joins TRBV30 to TRBJ1-1; a possible D gene is TRBD1 (5 bases). V lost 3 bases to trimming and J lost 11 bases, with 16 bases between them. The CDR3 has 12 residues. CDR1 is GTSNPN, CDR2 SVGIG, per germline (reference sequence). The CDR3 here is CAWRSGGGSAFF. The CDR3 DNA reads as TGTGCCTGGAGGAGTGGGGGGGGATCGGCTTTCTTT.

Here the CDR3 reads CASSLSQGLLGFSNQPQHF. The CDR3 DNA sequence: TGTGCCAGCAGTCTTTCGCAGGGGCTTTTGGGGTTTAGCAATCAGCCCCAGCATTTT. This chain links TRBV27 with TRBJ1-5; TRBD1 might be the D (6 bases). Germline V gene data show CDR1 as MNHEY and CDR2 as SMNVEV (reference sequence). The CDR3 is made up of 19 amino acids. With 5 bases removed from V and 0 bases from J, the gap between germline ends came to 23 bases.

CDR3 sequence reads: CASSEGRAGNSPLHF. The CDR3 bases are TGTGCCAGCTCGGAGGGACGGGCAGGTAATTCACCCCTCCACTTT. The chain combines TRBV18 with TRBJ1-6; TRBD1 might be the D (5 bases). V lost 6 bases, J lost 6 bases, and 15 bases lay in between. Germline V gene lookup returns CDR1 KGHSH and CDR2 LQKENI. The CDR3 has 15 amino acids.

This clone was counted a few times. The chain employs TRBV9 and TRBJ1-1; 9 bases line up with TRBD1. The V gene's germline CDR1 is SGDLS and CDR2 YYNGEE. The CDR3 runs to 13 residues. The junction had 4 bases not matched to a gene; V was cut back by 3 bases and J by 7 bases. CDR3 nucleotide sequence: TGTGCCAGCAGCGATCGGACAGGGGTTGAAGCTTTCTTT. Translating it yields CASSDRTGVEAFF.